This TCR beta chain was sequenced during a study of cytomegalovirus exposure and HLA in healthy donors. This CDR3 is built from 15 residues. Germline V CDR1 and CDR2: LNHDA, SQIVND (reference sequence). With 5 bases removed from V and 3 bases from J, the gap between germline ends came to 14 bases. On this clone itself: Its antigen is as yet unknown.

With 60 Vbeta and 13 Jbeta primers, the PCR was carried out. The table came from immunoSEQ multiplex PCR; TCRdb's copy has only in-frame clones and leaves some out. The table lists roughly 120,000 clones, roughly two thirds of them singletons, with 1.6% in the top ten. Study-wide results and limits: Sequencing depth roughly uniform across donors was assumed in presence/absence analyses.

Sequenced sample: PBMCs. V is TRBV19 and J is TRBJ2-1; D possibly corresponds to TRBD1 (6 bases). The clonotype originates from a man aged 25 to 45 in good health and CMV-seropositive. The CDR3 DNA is TGTGCCAGTAGTGAATTATACAGGGACTACAATGAGCAGTTCTTC. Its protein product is CASSELYRDYNEQFF.